The 25 T cell receptor beta chains in this list originate from one sample, sequenced in a study of blood T cell repertoires in COVID-19. Sequencing used immunoSEQ multiplex PCR; TCRdb keeps in-frame clones, though not all of them. The sample yields about 310,000 clones, about 91% seen once. The sample consisted of PBMCs or T cells enriched from blood (not recorded which). These receptors all come from a woman younger than 35 who had recovered from COVID-19.

Only a few counts were recorded for this clone. The chain uses TRBV9 and TRBJ1-1; D call uncertain. The germline V gene has CDR1 SGDLS and CDR2 YYNGEE. The CDR3 sequence is 13 residues long. V lost 4 bases to trimming and J lost 10 bases, with 17 bases between them. The CDR3 is CASSPRSGQRAFF. The DNA of the CDR3 is TGTGCCAGCAGCCCACGTTCAGGCCAGAGAGCTTTCTTT.

The CDR3, as DNA: TGTGCCATCAGTGAGACAGGGCTGGATCAGCCCCAGCATTTT. Translated: CAISETGLDQPQHF. The chain is built from TRBV10-3 and TRBJ1-5; D perhaps matches TRBD1 (6 bases). CDR3 length: 14 amino acids. Germline lookup yields CDR1 ENHRY and CDR2 SYGVKD. The ends were cut back, 2 bases at V and 5 bases at J, with 10 bases in the middle.

This chain links TRBV28 with TRBJ1-4; D unclear. Trimming left V 8 bases short and J 5 bases short, with 12 bases between. This CDR3 spans 13 amino acids. Germline V lookup: CDR1 MDHEN, CDR2 SYDVKM. The CDR3 sequence is CASSSTENEKLFF. CDR3 nucleotide sequence: TGTGCCAGCTCCTCGACGGAGAATGAAAAACTGTTTTTT. Full variable domain (rest looked up from reference TRBV28 and TRBJ1-4): DVKVTQSSRYLVKRTGEKVFLECVQDMDHENMFWYRQDPGLGLRLIYFSYDVKMKEKGDIPEGYSVSREKKERFSLILESASTNQTSMYLCASSSTENEKLFFGSGTQLSVL.

The V gene is TRBV7-2, the J gene TRBJ1-2, with TRBD1 as a possible D gene (5 bases). Trimming stripped 3 bases from V and 6 bases from J, with 8 bases between. The CDR3 consists of 12 residues. Germline-derived CDR1 and CDR2 are SGHTA and FQGNSA. This CDR3 reads CASSFDSDGYTF. In DNA form, the CDR3 reads TGTGCCAGCAGCTTTGACAGCGATGGCTACACCTTC.

The V gene is TRBV9, the J gene TRBJ2-1, with TRBD2 matching over 8 bases. The CDR3 has 24 residues. The germline gives CDR1 SGDLS, CDR2 YYNGEE. Unmatched junction bases numbered 28, after V lost 0 bases and J lost 2 bases. CDR3 sequence: CASSVEGSPTRERELGGPYNEQFF. CDR3 sequence (DNA): TGTGCCAGCAGCGTAGAAGGAAGTCCAACTAGAGAGCGGGAGTTGGGAGGCCCCTACAATGAGCAGTTCTTC.

This sequence joins TRBV3-1 (or the pseudogene TRBV3-2) and TRBJ1-2; perhaps TRBD1 as D (5 bases). V lost 0 bases and J 1 base, leaving 18 bases between the germline ends. Looked up from germline, CDR1 is LGHDT and CDR2 is YNNKEL (reference sequence). This CDR3 contains 18 residues. The CDR3 DNA reads TGTGCCAGCAGCCAAGAGCGGGAGAAGTCGGGGGATAACTATGGCTACACCTTC. As protein: CASSQEREKSGDNYGYTF.

This clone is a singleton in its sample. The CDR3 loop is CASSPGTAYNEQFF. The CDR3 bases are TGTGCCAGCAGTCCCGGGACAGCCTACAATGAGCAGTTCTTC. This chain links TRBV27 with TRBJ2-1; 7 nucleotides agree with TRBD1. V shed 5 bases and J 2 bases; nucleotides not matched to a gene: 3. Germline V gene lookup returns CDR1 MNHEY and CDR2 SMNVEV (reference sequence). CDR3 size: 14 residues.

The rearrangement joins TRBV27 to TRBJ1-2, with TRBD1 identical over 9 bases. The CDR3 runs 14 residues. Trimming cost V 4 bases and J 8 bases; bases outside gene matches: 8. Germline V gene sequence: CDR1 MNHEY, CDR2 SMNVEV (reference sequence). CDR3: CASSSNRGLGGYTF. The CDR3 DNA reads TGTGCCAGCAGTTCAAACAGGGGGCTGGGAGGCTACACCTTC.

This clone was observed a single time. The V gene is TRBV9, the J gene TRBJ2-5; 7 bases agree with TRBD2. This CDR3 spans 19 amino acids. CDR1 and CDR2 from the germline V gene are SGDLS and YYNGEE. The ends lost 0 bases at V and 1 base at J; junction bases unmatched: 15. CDR3 sequence reads: CASSVATARGKGSQETQYF. CDR3 coding DNA: TGTGCCAGCAGCGTAGCTACGGCGCGGGGGAAAGGCAGCCAAGAGACCCAGTACTTC.

V gene TRBV24-1 combines with J gene TRBJ1-4; possibly TRBD1 for D (6 bases). CDR3 size: 14 residues. Germline CDR1 and CDR2: KGHDR and SFDVKD. Trimming took off 3 bases at V and 8 bases at J, with 12 bases between the two ends. In DNA, the CDR3 is TGTGCCACCAGTGATGCGGGGGCTGGGGAAAAACTGTTTTTT. Protein: CATSDAGAGEKLFF.

As to this clone: One junction end does not reproduce the germline sequence, and a read error may be involved. The V and J genes are TRBV25-1 and TRBJ1-1; D gene ambiguous. This CDR3 has 13 residues. The germline gives CDR1 MGHDK, CDR2 SYGVNS. CDR3 DNA: TGTGCCAGCAGCGAATCCATGAACACTGAAGCTTTCTTT. This encodes CASSESMNTEAFF.

The genes are TRBV7-3 and TRBJ2-5; TRBD2 is a possible D gene (7 bases). CDR3 length equals 15 residues. Looked up from germline, CDR1 is SGHTA and CDR2 is FQGTGA. The V end was cut by 2 bases, the J end by 4 bases, with 14 bases between. The CDR3, as DNA: TGTGCCAGCAGCTTACGAGGGAGGGGGGCAGAGACCCAGTACTTC. Translating it yields CASSLRGRGAETQYF. Combining the CDR3 with reference TRBV7-3 and TRBJ2-5 gives the whole variable domain GAGVSQTPSNKVTEKGKYVELRCDPISGHTALYWYRQSLGQGPEFLIYFQGTGAADDSGLPNDRFFAVRPEGSVSTLKIQRTERGDSAVYLCASSLRGRGAETQYFGPGTRLLVL.

The chain carries TRBV7-9 and TRBJ1-2; 7 nucleotides agree with TRBD1. Trimming took 4 bases from V and 2 from J; bases not matched to a gene: 7. Germline V lookup: CDR1 SEHNR, CDR2 FQNEAQ (reference sequence). The CDR3 covers 15 residues. This CDR3 reads CASSSRQGLNYGYTF. The DNA for the CDR3 is TGTGCCAGCAGCTCTCGACAGGGATTGAACTATGGCTACACCTTC.

The chain employs TRBV27 and TRBJ1-2; maybe TRBD1 (5 bases). Germline V gene lookup returns CDR1 MNHEY and CDR2 SMNVEV (reference sequence). The CDR3 length is 14 residues. V was clipped by 5 bases and J by 3 bases, with 13 bases between them. DNA for the CDR3: TGTGCCAGCAGTCGTATCAGGGAGGACTATGGCTACACCTTC. Residues: CASSRIREDYGYTF.

This chain joins TRBV5-1 and TRBJ2-5, with TRBD1 matching 7 bases. The germline CDR1 and CDR2 sequences are SGHRS and YFSETQ. The junction had 10 bases not matched to a gene; V was cut back by 2 bases and J by 0 bases. There are 17 residues in the CDR3. CDR3 sequence (DNA): TGCGCCAGCAGCTTAGGGGGCACACGCTTGGACCAAGAGACCCAGTACTTC. Amino acid sequence: CASSLGGTRLDQETQYF.

This sequence joins TRBV5-4 and TRBJ2-3; 7 bases fit TRBD1. Trimming cost V 0 bases and J 3 bases; bases outside gene matches: 10. Germline V gene lookup returns CDR1 SGHNT and CDR2 YYREEE (reference sequence). The CDR3 is made up of 17 amino acids. The chain's CDR3 is CASSLGGPGQLTDTQYF. The CDR3 nucleotides are TGTGCCAGCAGCTTGGGCGGACCGGGACAGCTTACAGATACGCAGTATTTT.

The sample holds a few counts of this clone. The chain employs TRBV19 and TRBJ1-4, with TRBD1 matching 7 bases. The germline V gene has CDR1 LNHDA and CDR2 SQIVND (reference sequence). V was clipped by 7 bases and J by 4 bases; unmatched bases: 15. The CDR3 has 17 amino acids. The CDR3 bases are TGTGCCAGTACCGACACAAAAAGGGACAGAATTAATGAAAAACTGTTTTTT. It is translated as CASTDTKRDRINEKLFF.

The V call is TRBV7-6, the J call TRBJ1-2, with 7 nucleotides matching TRBD1. J was trimmed by 6 bases and V by 5 bases; bases with no gene match: 12. CDR3 length equals 15 residues. The germline V gene encodes CDR1 SGHVS and CDR2 FNYEAQ. CDR3: CASSPQQGMRNGYTF. Written as DNA, the CDR3 is TGTGCCAGCAGCCCCCAACAGGGGATGAGGAATGGCTACACCTTC.

The chain carries TRBV28 and TRBJ1-2, with 7 bases that match TRBD1. The germline V gene has CDR1 MDHEN and CDR2 SYDVKM. CDR3 length: 14 residues. The trim removed 6 bases at V and 4 bases at J, leaving 8 bases unmatched. CDR3 nucleotide sequence: TGTGCCAGCAGGCCCCCGGGACAGACCTATGGCTACACCTTC. As protein: CASRPPGQTYGYTF.

The chain uses TRBV19 and TRBJ2-3; TRBD2 matches 14 bases. This CDR3 spans 18 amino acids. The germline gives CDR1 LNHDA, CDR2 SQIVND (reference sequence). Trimming removed 5 bases from V and 0 bases from J; junction bases left unmatched: 7. CDR3 in DNA: TGTGCCAGTAGTTTGGGGACTAGCGGGGGCCTTAGCACAGATACGCAGTATTTT. Translation: CASSLGTSGGLSTDTQYF.

The CDR3 loop reads CASSPGTGAQPQHF. The CDR3 nucleotides are TGTGCCAGCAGTCCTGGGACAGGGGCTCAGCCCCAGCATTTT. The gene calls are TRBV6-5 and TRBJ1-5; 10 bases are shared with TRBD1. Losses at the gene ends were 5 bases for V and 6 bases for J; bases not matched to a gene: 4. CDR3 length: 14 residues. Looked up from germline, CDR1 is MNHEY and CDR2 is SVGAGI.

The chain is built from TRBV5-1 and TRBJ2-1; 11 bases are a match to TRBD2. In germline, CDR1 is SGHRS, CDR2 YFSETQ. V lost 3 bases and J lost 6; bases outside the gene matches: 8. The CDR3 is 16 residues long. CDR3 sequence (DNA): TGCGCCAGCAGCTCGGGAGGGACTAGCGGATCCAATGAGCAGTTCTTC. This encodes CASSSGGTSGSNEQFF.

The table lists this clone with many counts. This chain links TRBV5-6 with TRBJ1-1, with D unclear. The CDR3 contains 13 residues. Trimming shortened V by 4 bases and J by 0 bases, and 7 bases separated the two germline ends. Germline V CDR1 and CDR2: SGHDT, YYEEEE. The CDR3 sequence is CASSATMNTEAFF. The CDR3 DNA reads as TGTGCCAGCAGCGCGACAATGAACACTGAAGCTTTCTTT.

This rearrangement joins TRBV7-2 to TRBJ2-7; tentative D call: TRBD1 (6 bases). The CDR3 runs 15 residues. Germline loops: CDR1 SGHTA, CDR2 FQGNSA. The V end lost 6 bases, the J end lost 5 bases, and 20 bases lay between the germline ends. The CDR3 coding sequence is TGTGCCAGCAGAACCGGGATACAGGGTTTCAACGAGCAGTACTTC. It codes for CASRTGIQGFNEQYF.

This sequence joins TRBV11-2 and TRBJ2-7; 7 nucleotides agree with TRBD1. J was trimmed by 6 bases and V by 1 base; bases with no gene match: 6. CDR3 length: 14 residues. The germline V gene has CDR1 SGHAT and CDR2 FQNNGV. The CDR3 loop is CASSLVQGSREQYF. CDR3 DNA: TGTGCCAGCAGCTTAGTACAGGGGAGCCGCGAGCAGTACTTC.